The 10 T cell receptor beta chains presented below share a single source sample, sequenced in a study of blood T cell repertoires in COVID-19 (dated by TCRdb to 2020 to 2021). Library construction relied on the immunoSEQ multiplex PCR assay. Here the immuneACCESS table is served through TCRdb, limited to in-frame sequences with V and J called. Missing clones are a known gap in these copies; in checked studies unresolved V genes cover under half, and the rest lacks a known reason. Within this sample are 250,000 to 300,000 clones, with 86% of them counted one time only. More than 10% of the sample goes to the ten largest clones. The sequenced sample consisted of peripheral blood. Every receptor here comes from a woman in her twenties or thirties with COVID-19, enrolled during active disease.

This clone has a single count. J is TRBJ2-5 and V is TRBV18; maybe TRBD2 (6 bases). Germline CDR1 reads KGHSH; CDR2 reads LQKENI. The CDR3 is 15 residues long. Trimming pared 3 bases from V and 2 bases from J, leaving 13 bases between. The CDR3 DNA follows: TGTGCCAGCTCACCGCGGGGTATCTCTCAAGAGACCCAGTACTTC. Translated, it gives CASSPRGISQETQYF. The full variable domain, in which reference TRBV18 and TRBJ2-5 provide the parts outside the CDR3, is NAGVMQNPRHLVRRRGQEARLRCSPMKGHSHVYWYRQLPEEGLKFMVYLQKENIIDESGMPKERFSAEFPKEGPSILRIQQVVRGDSAAYFCASSPRGISQETQYFGPGTRLLVL.

The chain has TRBV5-1 and TRBJ1-3; 9 bases fit TRBD1. In germline, CDR1 is SGHRS, CDR2 YFSETQ. The V segment lost 4 bases and the J segment 7 bases; nucleotides outside the gene matches: 9. This CDR3 spans 15 amino acids. The CDR3 sequence is CASSPLGTGSNTIYF. In DNA form, the CDR3 reads TGCGCCAGCAGCCCCCTCGGGACAGGGTCCAACACCATATATTTT.

The chain recombines TRBV19 with TRBJ2-7; 7 bases map to TRBD1. Losses at the gene ends were 11 bases for V and 0 bases for J; bases not matched to a gene: 10. The CDR3 loop spans 14 amino acids. Germline assignment: CDR1 LNHDA and CDR2 SQIVND (reference sequence). CDR3 residues: CAVTRDSLSYEQYF. The CDR3, as DNA: TGTGCCGTTACCCGGGACAGCCTCTCCTACGAGCAGTACTTC.

The rearrangement links TRBV29-1 to TRBJ2-7; D unresolved. CDR3 length: 11 amino acids. Germline V lookup: CDR1 SQVTM, CDR2 ANQGSEA. Trimming removed 7 bases at V and 2 bases at J, with 9 bases between. CDR3 coding DNA: TGCAGCGCCCGGTCCCCCTACGAGCAGTACTTC. As protein: CSARSPYEQYF.

V and J are TRBV29-1 and TRBJ2-1; 10 bases line up with TRBD1. The V gene's germline CDR1 is SQVTM and CDR2 ANQGSEA. This CDR3 is 15 amino acids long. Unmatched junction bases numbered 5, after V lost 4 bases and J lost 2 bases. CDR3 bases: TGCAGCGTTGGGCCGGACAGGGGGACCTACAATGAGCAGTTCTTC. This translates into CSVGPDRGTYNEQFF.

In regard to this clone: Within the sample, other DNA sequences also encode this same CDR3. The chain couples TRBV7-9 to TRBJ1-1; weak D call: TRBD1 (5 bases). The germline CDR1 and CDR2 sequences are SEHNR and FQNEAQ (reference sequence). The length of the CDR3 is 14 residues. V dropped 0 bases and J dropped 3 bases, with 8 bases sitting between them. CDR3 nucleotide sequence: TGTGCCAGCAGCTTAGCGGGCAGGGACACTGAAGCTTTCTTT. This sequence encodes CASSLAGRDTEAFF.

This clone has only a few counts. The rearrangement joins TRBV7-9 to TRBJ2-7, with D tentatively TRBD2 (6 bases). This CDR3 spans 14 amino acids. V was clipped by 3 bases and J by 3 bases, with 12 bases between them. Per the germline V gene, CDR1 is SEHNR and CDR2 is FQNEAQ (reference sequence). For the CDR3, the DNA is TGTGCCAGCAGCTTGGGGGGACTTAACTACGAGCAGTACTTC. Its translation is CASSLGGLNYEQYF.

This clone was detected only once. This sequence joins TRBV5-1 and TRBJ2-5; 12 nucleotides match TRBD2. The CDR3 is made up of 15 amino acids. Germline trimming cut 4 bases from V and 5 bases from J; bases unmatched to any gene: 6. Per germline, CDR1 SGHRS and CDR2 YFSETQ. Here the CDR3 reads CASSLPSGGEETQYF. DNA for the CDR3: TGCGCCAGCAGCCTCCCTAGCGGGGGGGAGGAGACCCAGTACTTC.

V and J are TRBV25-1 and TRBJ1-1, with D possibly being TRBD1 (6 bases). The V and J ends lost 6 bases and 10 bases respectively, with 18 bases between them. The germline gives CDR1 MGHDK, CDR2 SYGVNS. The CDR3 loop spans 13 amino acids. The CDR3, as DNA: TGTGCCAGCAGCCTTAACAGGGAGTTGTTAGCTTTCTTT. This codes for CASSLNRELLAFF.

The chain uses TRBV19 and TRBJ1-2; TRBD1 is a possible D gene (6 bases). The CDR3 has 12 residues. Per the germline V gene, CDR1 is LNHDA and CDR2 is SQIVND (reference sequence). V shed 1 base and J shed 6 bases, with 6 bases lying between them. For the CDR3, the DNA is TGTGCCAGTAGTATAGGGACAGATGGCTACACCTTC. Its protein product is CASSIGTDGYTF.